This T cell receptor (beta chain) is from a study of cytomegalovirus exposure and HLA in healthy donors. Healthy individuals who donated bone marrow served as the donors. Study-level points and caveats: By HLA locus, TCR association rates varied in a later analysis, with DRB1 showing the most and HLA-C the fewest. An analysis was carried out later, and it reportedly showed fewer N-insertions in an Asian-associated ancestry cluster than the roughly 670-donor mean. A later analysis appeared to link common viral pathogens to several of the most significant clusters.

The trim removed 3 bases at V and 5 bases at J, leaving 2 bases unmatched. CDR1 is LNHDA, CDR2 SQIVND, per germline (reference sequence). The CDR3 loop spans 15 amino acids. With 60 Vbeta and 13 Jbeta primers, the PCR was carried out. Here immunoSEQ multiplex PCR was the method, and the copy in TCRdb shows in-frame clones only, minus some. The table for this sample gives under 100,000 clones. Note on this clone: The target antigen is unknown.

The sequenced sample was PBMCs. The sequence came from a woman in her twenties or thirties in good health and CMV-seronegative. The V call is TRBV19, the J call TRBJ2-1, with 12 bases matching TRBD2. The CDR3 here is CASSMPSGRDNEQFF. CDR3 bases: TGTGCCAGTAGTATGCCTAGCGGGAGGGACAATGAGCAGTTCTTC.